This T cell receptor (beta chain) was found in a study of response to subunit inactivated influenza vaccine. From the RT-PCR reads, TCRdb called clonotypes with MiXCR, one entry per CDR3 protein. The table has more than 700,000 distinct CDR3 sequences, less than 25% seen once. The CDR3 runs to 19 residues. Germline-derived CDR1 and CDR2 are SGHVS and FQNEAQ. The junction had 18 bases not matched to a gene; V was cut back by 6 bases and J by 6 bases. Overall study findings and caveats: The study's authors posited that every seasonal influenza vaccination enlists few new T cells.

Turning to this clonotype: Its antigen remains unknown.

The source material was PBMCs from blood, sampled 5 days after vaccination. The clonotype was recovered from a man aged 45 to 65 who received an inactivated influenza vaccine. The chain combines TRBV7-8 with TRBJ1-6, with TRBD1 matching over 9 bases. The CDR3 sequence: CASRLDYRDREAANSPLHF. CDR3 DNA: TGTGCCAGCAGACTAGACTACCGGGACAGGGAGGCTGCTAATTCACCCCTCCACTTT.